The clone carrying this T cell receptor (beta chain) is a singleton in its sample. What it binds is not known. These data come from a study of graft-versus-host responses after intestinal transplantation. This table comes from immunoSEQ multiplex PCR, and its TCRdb copy is limited to in-frame clones, with some not included. The sample includes more than 65,000 clones, approximately 88% of them seen just once. Germline V gives CDR1 MNHEY, CDR2 SMNVEV (reference sequence). V was clipped by 5 bases and J by 1 base, with 8 bases between them. The CDR3 sequence is 13 residues long. The TCR comes from a human donor who received an intestinal transplant. The chain combines TRBV27 with TRBJ2-5; D is unresolved. Specimen: unstimulated CD4+ T cells sorted from spleen or lymph node cells, collected before intestinal transplant. CDR3 bases: TGTGCCAGCAGTCATACCGGCCAAGAGACCCAGTACTTC. Its translation: CASSHTGQETQYF.